This T cell receptor (beta chain) was recovered during a study of blood T cell repertoires in COVID-19. Study-wide background: Two negative PCRs, clearance, or symptom resolution characterized the recovered Cohort 3 donors.

This study enrolled people aged about 18 to 95 from roughly 24 US geographic areas. CDR3 length: 13 residues. In germline, CDR1 is KGHSH, CDR2 LQKENI. Trimming pared 4 bases from V and 8 bases from J, leaving 9 bases between. This clone has only a few counts. Assay: immunoSEQ multiplex PCR; the TCRdb copy retains only in-frame clones and omits some. The repertoire holds roughly 200,000 clones, 86% seen once, with roughly 3.3% in the top ten. This TCR was recovered from a woman aged 50 to 65 in a cohort exposed to, infected with or recovered from COVID-19 (not recorded which). The chain links TRBV18 to TRBJ1-6, with TRBD1 as a possible D gene (6 bases). Sequenced input: PBMCs or T cells enriched from blood (not recorded which). The CDR3 DNA reads TGTGCCAGCTCACTACACAGGGATTCACCCCTCCACTTT. Amino acid sequence: CASSLHRDSPLHF. Variable domain in full (rest from reference TRBV18 and TRBJ1-6): NAGVMQNPRHLVRRRGQEARLRCSPMKGHSHVYWYRQLPEEGLKFMVYLQKENIIDESGMPKERFSAEFPKEGPSILRIQQVVRGDSAAYFCASSLHRDSPLHFGNGTRLTVT.